This T cell receptor beta chain comes out of a study of T cells after yellow fever vaccination (dated by TCRdb to about 2019). With respect to the entire study: Libraries from fractions with low cell numbers were prepared with the SMART-Seq v4 Ultra Low Input RNA kit. To track T-cell clones before and after primary and booster YFV17D yellow fever vaccination, bulk TCR alpha and beta repertoires were sequenced longitudinally. The cohort comprised two healthy male donors, one aged 18 to 30 and one aged 30 to 40 years. Blood was drawn at multiple timepoints before and after primary and secondary immunization, with bulk PBMC replicates and cell subsets isolated.

V loses 7 bases, J loses 3 bases, and the germline ends lie 16 bases apart. From the germline V gene, CDR1 is MNHEY and CDR2 is SVGEGT. There are 14 amino acids in the CDR3, from cysteine to phenylalanine inclusive. Just CDR3 DNA is preserved here, 42 bases in frame from base 1. Here is what the overall study found, with its caveats: A small fraction of clonotypes showed up in both the CD4 and CD8 compartments, probably as a result of convergent recombination. The study included only two donors, which limits how far the findings can be generalized. The secondary T-cell response was found to be weaker but faster than the primary response, with a peak reached on day 5 rather than on day 15. Computational filtering was needed because FACS-sorted repertoires could contain abundant contaminating clonotypes from the bulk population. Most clones expanded after primary vaccination were re-detected after the booster (about 95% of CD4 and approximately 88% of CD8), suggesting broad memory maintenance.

TCR cDNA was made using 5'RACE template switching, a step that added a universal primer site and unique molecular identifiers. Priming for cDNA synthesis came from both the TCR alpha and TCR beta constant segments. Library amplification used two PCR steps, and the second PCR step added sample barcodes and sequencing adapters. Sequencing of libraries was done on Illumina HiSeq 2500 (2x100 bp) or NovaSeq (2x150 bp). The authors' pipeline ran thus. Reads were demultiplexed and collapsed into UMI consensus sequences with MIGEC, and V(D)J alignment was performed with MiXCR. Vaccine-responding clonotypes were identified with edgeR using replicate PBMC samples, with FDR below 0.01 and a log2 fold change above 5 up to day 15 being required. Each bulk clonotype received a CD4 or CD8 identity based on whether the sequenced CD4 or CD8 repertoire contained that clonotype at higher abundance. TCRdb reran the public reads through fastp at Q25 and MiXCR, keeping productive beta chains. Records with the same CDR3 protein are collapsed into one entry carrying the most frequent genes and DNA. TCRdb's processing, not the study's, gives the V and J calls here. This sample lists 200,000 to 250,000 distinct CDR3 sequences; 6% to 7.5% were detected once. Roughly 0.9% of the sample is taken by the ten largest.

Read against the paper, the sample's treatment or condition label means: live attenuated yellow fever vaccine strain. PBMCs were isolated from peripheral blood using a standard Ficoll-Paque protocol. CD4 and CD8 T-cell fractions were isolated with Dynabeads CD4 and CD8 positive selection kits. TriZol was used to extract RNA from bulk PBMCs, from CD4 and CD8 fractions, and from dextramer-positive and dextramer-negative fractions. For this clonotype: The target of this receptor is not known. There are no base qualities to consult, and no much larger clone falls within one base.

The receptor chain draws on TRBV6-2 or TRBV6-3 and TRBJ2-7, with the D gene not clear enough to name. This clonotype was sampled from a young man who received the YFV17D yellow fever vaccine. Specimen: CD4+ T cells sorted from PBMCs, collected 15 days after the yellow fever booster vaccination. The CDR3 reads as follows: CASISSERYYEQYF. The sequenced DNA: TGTGCCAGCATCTCCTCGGAGAGGTACTACGAGCAGTACTTC.